These T cell receptor beta chains were read from a single sample in a study of T cell responses to AZD1222 COVID-19 vaccine. The protocol was immunoSEQ multiplex PCR, while the TCRdb copy is restricted to in-frame clones and leaves out a portion. The sample carries about 76,000 clones, roughly 84% recorded once. The material was peripheral blood, obtained on day 0 of AZD1222 vaccination. The receptors shown here come from an adult in good health. CDR3s include the opening cysteine and the closing phenylalanine or tryptophan. D genes are given only for firm matches. Size tells how often a clone was seen (once, few, many) or the class of an expanded clone, and some rows leave it out.

v_gene: TRBV10-3
d_gene: TRBD2
j_gene: TRBJ2-1
abundance: few
CDR3nt: TGTGCCATCAGTGCGCTAGCGGAAGGGAATGAGCAGTTCTTC
CDR3aa: CAISALAEGNEQFF

v_gene: TRBV6-5
d_gene: NA
j_gene: TRBJ1-5
abundance: NA
CDR3nt: TGTGCCAGCAGGACAGAGTTCTATAGCAATCAGCCCCAGCATTTT
CDR3aa: CASRTEFYSNQPQHF

v_gene: TRBV7-9
d_gene: NA
j_gene: TRBJ2-1
abundance: few
CDR3nt: TGTGCCAGTCGACGTGGGGGGAGCTCCTACAATGAGCAGTTCTTC
CDR3aa: CASRRGGSSYNEQFF

v_gene: TRBV10-1
d_gene: NA
j_gene: TRBJ2-2
abundance: NA
CDR3nt: TGCGCCAGCAGTGAGTCGAGTTACGGGAGCGGCACCGGGGAGCTGTTTTTT
CDR3aa: CASSESSYGSGTGELFF

v_gene: TRBV28
d_gene: NA
j_gene: TRBJ1-5
abundance: NA
CDR3nt: TGTGCCAGCAGCCTGGGGAGTCTGCAGCCCCAGCATTTT
CDR3aa: CASSLGSLQPQHF

v_gene: TRBV19
d_gene: NA
j_gene: TRBJ1-2
abundance: NA
CDR3nt: TGTTCGGCTGGGGCTGCCCCCTATGGCTACACCTTC
CDR3aa: CSAGAAPYGYTF

v_gene: TRBV19
d_gene: NA
j_gene: TRBJ1-4
abundance: NA
CDR3nt: TGTGCCAGTAACCCGGGGGGGATCGATGAAAAACTGTTTTTT
CDR3aa: CASNPGGIDEKLFF

v_gene: TRBV24-1
d_gene: NA
j_gene: TRBJ2-5
abundance: NA
CDR3nt: TGTGCCACCAGTGATATGACAGGACCTAGGTTGGAGACCCAGTACTTC
CDR3aa: CATSDMTGPRLETQYF

v_gene: TRBV5-1
d_gene: NA
j_gene: TRBJ1-6
abundance: NA
CDR3nt: TGCGCCAGCAGCGAAGGGACCGCCACCACCCTCCACTTT
CDR3aa: CASSEGTATTLHF

v_gene: TRBV19
d_gene: NA
j_gene: TRBJ1-3
abundance: once
CDR3nt: TGTGCCAGTAGTATTGGGGAGCGAAGCCCTGGAAACACCATATATTTT
CDR3aa: CASSIGERSPGNTIYF

v_gene: TRBV6-4
d_gene: TRBD1
j_gene: TRBJ2-1
abundance: NA
CDR3nt: TGTGCCAGCAGCCCACGACAGGGGAATGAGCAGTTCTTC
CDR3aa: CASSPRQGNEQFF

v_gene: TRBV7-2
d_gene: NA
j_gene: TRBJ2-1
abundance: NA
CDR3nt: TGTGCCAGCAGCTTAGACGGGAGCTCCTACAATGAGCAGTTCTTC
CDR3aa: CASSLDGSSYNEQFF

v_gene: TRBV7-8
d_gene: NA
j_gene: TRBJ2-2
abundance: NA
CDR3nt: TGTGCCAGCAGCCCTCGACAGCCCGGGGAGCTGTTTTTT
CDR3aa: CASSPRQPGELFF

v_gene: TRBV11-2
d_gene: NA
j_gene: TRBJ2-2
abundance: NA
CDR3nt: TGTGCCAGCAGCTTAGTACAGGCCAACACCGGGGAGCTGTTTTTT
CDR3aa: CASSLVQANTGELFF

v_gene: TRBV5-4
d_gene: NA
j_gene: TRBJ2-2
abundance: NA
CDR3nt: TGTGCCAGCAGCCCCTCTCGTGGGGCGAACACCGGGGAGCTGTTTTTT
CDR3aa: CASSPSRGANTGELFF

v_gene: TRBV9
d_gene: NA
j_gene: TRBJ1-6
abundance: few
CDR3nt: TGTGCCAGCAGCGCTCTACCTGGGGGGGGTTCACCCCTCCACTTT
CDR3aa: CASSALPGGGSPLHF

v_gene: TRBV5-1
d_gene: NA
j_gene: TRBJ1-4
abundance: NA
CDR3nt: TGCGCCAGCAGCTTGATGGGGGACCATGAAAAACTGTTTTTT
CDR3aa: CASSLMGDHEKLFF

v_gene: TRBV7-6
d_gene: TRBD1
j_gene: TRBJ2-5
abundance: NA
CDR3nt: TGTGCCAGCAGCCTCAGGACAGGGATAAAGGAGACCCAGTACTTC
CDR3aa: CASSLRTGIKETQYF

v_gene: TRBV6-5
d_gene: NA
j_gene: TRBJ1-3
abundance: once
CDR3nt: TGTGCCAGCAGTTACACAAGTGTTTCTGGAAACACCATATATTTT
CDR3aa: CASSYTSVSGNTIYF

v_gene: TRBV28
d_gene: NA
j_gene: TRBJ1-4
abundance: NA
CDR3nt: TGTGCCAGCAGCTCACACGGTTCTGAAAAACTGTTTTTT
CDR3aa: CASSSHGSEKLFF

v_gene: TRBV30
d_gene: TRBD1
j_gene: TRBJ2-3
abundance: NA
CDR3nt: TGTGCCTGGAACCGACAGGGGACTTCGCGAGATACGCAGTATTTT
CDR3aa: CAWNRQGTSRDTQYF

v_gene: TRBV10-2
d_gene: TRBD1
j_gene: TRBJ1-3
abundance: NA
CDR3nt: TGCGCCAGCAGTGATTGGAGCCAGGGGGGCCGTTCCATATATTTT
CDR3aa: CASSDWSQGGRSIYF

v_gene: TRBV9
d_gene: NA
j_gene: TRBJ2-5
abundance: NA
CDR3nt: TGTGCCAGCAGCCCCCAGGGTGGGGTCCCAGGGACCCAGTACTTC
CDR3aa: CASSPQGGVPGTQYF

v_gene: TRBV28
d_gene: TRBD1
j_gene: TRBJ1-1
abundance: NA
CDR3nt: TGTGCCAGCAGTTTAACAGGGGCATTGAACACTGAAGCTTTCTTT
CDR3aa: CASSLTGALNTEAFF

v_gene: TRBV29-1
d_gene: TRBD2
j_gene: TRBJ2-7
abundance: NA
CDR3nt: TGCAGCGTTGATACAGCGGGAGCTCACGAGCAGTACTTC
CDR3aa: CSVDTAGAHEQYF

v_gene: TRBV28
d_gene: NA
j_gene: TRBJ2-7
abundance: NA
CDR3nt: TGTGCCAGCAGTCCCACTCCGGGACGAGTTAATTACGAGCAGTACTTC
CDR3aa: CASSPTPGRVNYEQYF

v_gene: TRBV30
d_gene: NA
j_gene: TRBJ2-7
abundance: NA
CDR3nt: TGTGCCTGGAGTGCCCACGTGAACGAGCAGTACTTC
CDR3aa: CAWSAHVNEQYF

v_gene: TRBV7-9
d_gene: NA
j_gene: TRBJ1-2
abundance: NA
CDR3nt: TGTGCCAGCAGCTTAGGGTTCGGGTATGGCTACACCTTC
CDR3aa: CASSLGFGYGYTF

v_gene: TRBV2
d_gene: NA
j_gene: TRBJ1-1
abundance: NA
CDR3nt: TGTGCCAGCAGTGGTGTGATTGGAGGCACTGAAGCTTTCTTT
CDR3aa: CASSGVIGGTEAFF

v_gene: TRBV5-1
d_gene: NA
j_gene: TRBJ1-1
abundance: few
CDR3nt: TGCGCCAGCAGCTTGGAGTCAGGGGTAGCTGAAGCTTTCTTT
CDR3aa: CASSLESGVAEAFF

v_gene: TRBV19
d_gene: NA
j_gene: TRBJ2-1
abundance: NA
CDR3nt: TGTGCCAGTAGTATCCAGGACAGTGCTAAGCAGTTCTTC
CDR3aa: CASSIQDSAKQFF

v_gene: TRBV7-9
d_gene: TRBD2
j_gene: TRBJ2-7
abundance: NA
CDR3nt: TGTGCCAGCAGCTCCGGGACTAGCGGGAGTGTAGACGAGCAGTACTTC
CDR3aa: CASSSGTSGSVDEQYF

v_gene: TRBV29-1
d_gene: NA
j_gene: TRBJ2-7
abundance: NA
CDR3nt: TGCAGCGTTGGGGAGAGCTACGAGCAGTACTTC
CDR3aa: CSVGESYEQYF